The 32 T cell receptor beta chains in this list originate from one sample, sequenced in a study of blood T cell repertoires in COVID-19. Clones were sequenced by immunoSEQ multiplex PCR, and TCRdb holds only the in-frame ones, with some missing. The data hold about 160,000 clones, with about 84% observed a single time. Sample: PBMCs or T cells enriched from blood (not recorded which). The receptors were gathered from a woman between 35 and 50 years old with acute COVID-19.

The chain has TRBV5-1 and TRBJ2-1; 7 nucleotides line up with TRBD2. V gave up 6 bases and J gave up 0 bases; unmatched junction bases: 12. The germline V gene encodes CDR1 SGHRS and CDR2 YFSETQ. There are 17 residues in the CDR3. CDR3 nucleotides: TGCGCCAGCACCCCTATTGGGGGGAGGGGCTCCTACAATGAGCAGTTCTTC. The encoded protein is CASTPIGGRGSYNEQFF.

The rearrangement uses TRBV5-1 and TRBJ2-5; 9 bases are a match to TRBD1. The trim removed 2 bases at V and 5 bases at J, leaving 7 bases unmatched. This CDR3 region has 15 residues. Germline assignment: CDR1 SGHRS and CDR2 YFSETQ. As DNA, the CDR3 is TGCGCCAGCAGCTTTACACAGGGGGCCGGGGAGACCCAGTACTTC. Translating it yields CASSFTQGAGETQYF.

This chain joins TRBV5-1 and TRBJ2-3, with a weak D call TRBD2 (5 bases). Germline V gene sequence: CDR1 SGHRS, CDR2 YFSETQ. This CDR3 is 14 amino acids long. Trimming removed 1 base from V and 2 bases from J, with 8 bases in between. In DNA form, the CDR3 reads TGCGCCAGCAGCTTGACGGGGTACACAGATACGCAGTATTTT. Amino acids: CASSLTGYTDTQYF.

The chain recombines TRBV6-5 with TRBJ1-5, with 8 bases identical to TRBD1. Trimming at V came to 6 bases and at J to 5 bases, leaving 3 bases not matched to a gene. This CDR3 has 13 amino acids. CDR1 is MNHEY and CDR2 is SVGAGI in the germline V gene. The CDR3 DNA reads as TGTGCCAGCAGAACGGACAGGGATCAGCCCCAGCATTTT. Amino acids: CASRTDRDQPQHF.

The gene calls are TRBV19 and TRBJ2-4; D unclear. V was trimmed by 2 bases and J by 0 bases, leaving 8 bases between them. The CDR3 consists of 15 residues. Germline V CDR1 and CDR2: LNHDA, SQIVND (reference sequence). The CDR3 coding sequence is TGTGCCAGTAGTATATTACCACTAGCCAAAAACATTCAGTACTTC. Residues: CASSILPLAKNIQYF.

This chain uses TRBV14 with TRBJ2-3, with D maybe TRBD2 (6 bases). CDR1 is SGHDN and CDR2 is FVKESK in the germline V gene. The CDR3 has 16 amino acids. Trimming took off 3 bases at V and 2 bases at J, with 15 bases between the two ends. DNA of the CDR3: TGTGCCAGCAGCCACTACGGAGGGTGGGTCACAGATACGCAGTATTTT. Amino acids: CASSHYGGWVTDTQYF.

This chain links TRBV4-1 with TRBJ1-1; 7 nucleotides line up with TRBD1. V shed 3 bases, J shed 4 bases, and the junction held 11 bases outside the gene matches. This CDR3 spans 16 amino acids. Germline assignment: CDR1 MGHRA and CDR2 YSYEKL. The CDR3 sequence is CASSHGFWQGGTEAFF. The CDR3 DNA is TGCGCCAGCAGCCACGGTTTTTGGCAGGGGGGCACTGAAGCTTTCTTT.

V is TRBV3-1 (or the pseudogene TRBV3-2) and J is TRBJ2-3; D gene ambiguous. Trimming stripped 5 bases from V and 4 bases from J, with 7 bases between. The CDR3 loop spans 12 amino acids. Per the germline V gene, CDR1 is LGHDT and CDR2 is YNNKEL (reference sequence). The CDR3 DNA sequence: TGTGCCAGCAGCTACAACCCAGATACGCAGTATTTT. This gives the protein CASSYNPDTQYF.

The CDR3 reads CAISEIDSGSPLGPTDTQYF. In nucleotides, the CDR3 is TGTGCCATCAGTGAAATCGATAGCGGGAGCCCTTTGGGACCCACAGATACGCAGTATTTT. The chain carries TRBV10-3 and TRBJ2-3; 9 bases fit TRBD2. Germline loops: CDR1 ENHRY, CDR2 SYGVKD. The V gene end was trimmed by 3 bases and the J gene end by 2 bases; junction bases not matched to a gene: 18. The CDR3 covers 20 residues.

This clone came up once. V and J are TRBV11-2 and TRBJ2-4; 10 nucleotides match TRBD1. This CDR3 is 17 amino acids long. Unmatched junction bases numbered 11, after V lost 5 bases and J lost 4 bases. Germline CDR1 reads SGHAT; CDR2 reads FQNNGV. The CDR3 loop reads CASSAYQDRGMKNIQYF. In DNA form, the CDR3 reads TGTGCCAGCAGCGCTTATCAGGACAGGGGGATGAAAAACATTCAGTACTTC. Full variable domain (outside the CDR3, taken from reference TRBV11-2 and TRBJ2-4): EAGVAQSPRYKIIEKRQSVAFWCNPISGHATLYWYQQILGQGPKLLIQFQNNGVVDDSQLPKDRFSAERLKGVDSTLKIQPAKLEDSAVYLCASSAYQDRGMKNIQYFGAGTRLSVL.

The rearrangement links TRBV3-1 (or the pseudogene TRBV3-2) to TRBJ1-2, with D tentatively TRBD1 (6 bases). The ends were cut back, 6 bases at V and 5 bases at J, with 19 bases in the middle. This CDR3 is built from 15 residues. Per the germline V gene, CDR1 is LGHDT and CDR2 is YNNKEL (reference sequence). The CDR3 nucleotides are TGTGCCAGCAGTCAGACATCCCTAGGGGGATATGGCTACACCTTC. It yields the protein CASSQTSLGGYGYTF.

V and J are TRBV28 and TRBJ2-7, with D maybe TRBD2 (5 bases). The CDR3 is 15 amino acids. Germline V CDR1 and CDR2: MDHEN, SYDVKM. V lost 8 bases, J lost 0 bases, and 17 bases lay in between. In DNA form, the CDR3 reads TGTGCCAGCGGCGACGGGTTTAGCGTCTCCTACGAGCAGTACTTC. It specifies CASGDGFSVSYEQYF.

This chain joins TRBV7-2 and TRBJ2-1, with D maybe TRBD2 (6 bases). Germline-derived CDR1 and CDR2 are SGHTA and FQGNSA. V was trimmed by 0 bases and J by 0 bases, leaving 6 bases between them. The CDR3 length is 15 residues. CDR3 in amino acids: CASSLAGSSYNEQFF. CDR3 DNA sequence: TGTGCCAGCAGCTTAGCCGGGAGCTCCTACAATGAGCAGTTCTTC.

J is TRBJ2-1 and V is TRBV9; TRBD2 matches at 9 bases. The CDR3 length is 16 residues. V shed 0 bases and J 9 bases; nucleotides not matched to a gene: 10. CDR1 SGDLS and CDR2 YYNGEE come from the germline V gene. The CDR3 loop reads CASSVGGLAGDLEQFF. CDR3 in DNA: TGTGCCAGCAGCGTAGGGGGGTTAGCGGGAGATCTTGAGCAGTTCTTC.

This clone has ten or more counts. The rearrangement uses TRBV2 and TRBJ1-5; D possibly corresponds to TRBD1 (6 bases). V dropped 6 bases and J dropped 5 bases, with 14 bases sitting between them. The CDR3 is 14 residues long. CDR1 SNHLY and CDR2 FYNNEI come from the germline V gene. In nucleotides, the CDR3 is TGTGCCAGCAGCCGACTCAGGGGAGATCAGCCCCAGCATTTT. Amino acids: CASSRLRGDQPQHF.

The V call is TRBV18, the J call TRBJ2-1; D perhaps matches TRBD2 (6 bases). Germline CDR1 reads KGHSH; CDR2 reads LQKENI. This CDR3 has 16 residues. The V end was cut by 4 bases, the J end by 8 bases, with 21 bases between. The CDR3, as DNA: TGTGCCAGCTCACAGACTAGGGACTCCGCCCCTGATGAGCAGTTCTTC. It yields the protein CASSQTRDSAPDEQFF. Full variable domain (remainder filled in from reference TRBV18 and TRBJ2-1): NAGVMQNPRHLVRRRGQEARLRCSPMKGHSHVYWYRQLPEEGLKFMVYLQKENIIDESGMPKERFSAEFPKEGPSILRIQQVVRGDSAAYFCASSQTRDSAPDEQFFGPGTRLTVL.

V is TRBV7-3 and J is TRBJ2-3; 9 nucleotides align to TRBD2. CDR3 length: 14 residues. The V segment lost 6 bases and the J segment 1 base; nucleotides outside the gene matches: 2. Germline CDR1 SGHTA, CDR2 FQGTGA. The CDR3 spells CASSGGRGTDTQYF. DNA for the CDR3: TGTGCCAGCAGTGGCGGGAGGGGCACAGATACGCAGTATTTT.

The rearrangement links TRBV10-3 to TRBJ1-2; 9 bases agree with TRBD1. CDR3 length: 16 residues. V lost 4 bases and J lost 0; bases outside the gene matches: 6. The V gene's germline CDR1 is ENHRY and CDR2 SYGVKD. The CDR3 DNA reads as TGTGCCATCAGTGGGGGACAGGGCTCAGCTAACTATGGCTACACCTTC. As protein: CAISGGQGSANYGYTF.

This clone was observed a handful of times. The chain uses TRBV19 and TRBJ2-1, with TRBD2 matching over 8 bases. Per the germline V gene, CDR1 is LNHDA and CDR2 is SQIVND (reference sequence). Germline trimming cut 7 bases from V and 2 bases from J; bases unmatched to any gene: 7. The CDR3 extends over 15 amino acids. The CDR3 DNA reads TGTGCCAGTAAGGCAGCGGGGGAGGCCTACAATGAGCAGTTCTTC. It encodes CASKAAGEAYNEQFF.

This clone was picked up a small number of times. J is TRBJ2-7 and V is TRBV11-2; D might be TRBD2 (6 bases). V was trimmed by 0 bases and J by 3 bases, leaving 12 bases between them. The CDR3 is 15 residues long. In germline, CDR1 is SGHAT, CDR2 FQNNGV. The CDR3 is CASSLDGGGYYEQYF. In DNA form, the CDR3 reads TGTGCCAGCAGCTTAGATGGCGGAGGGTACTACGAGCAGTACTTC.

The chain is built from TRBV4-2 and TRBJ2-3; 9 bases align to TRBD1. V shed 4 bases and J 6 bases; nucleotides not matched to a gene: 14. This CDR3 region has 17 residues. CDR1 and CDR2 (germline): LGHNA, YNFKEQ. The CDR3 protein is CASSLAGTGKNTDTQYF. The CDR3 DNA reads as TGTGCCAGCAGCCTCGCCGGGACAGGGAAGAATACGGATACGCAGTATTTT.

The CDR3 is CAWSVLSGWGNEQFF. DNA of the CDR3: TGTGCCTGGAGTGTACTTAGCGGATGGGGGAATGAGCAGTTCTTC. The J gene is TRBJ2-1, the V gene TRBV30, with D maybe TRBD2 (6 bases). Germline V gene sequence: CDR1 GTSNPN, CDR2 SVGIG (reference sequence). This CDR3 comprises 15 residues. Trimming took off 0 bases at V and 7 bases at J, with 16 bases between the two ends.

The rearrangement uses TRBV11-3 and TRBJ2-3, with 7 bases lining up with TRBD2. V lost 3 bases, J lost 0 bases, and 3 bases stayed unmatched. CDR3 length: 15 residues. The V gene's germline CDR1 is SGHNT and CDR2 YENEEA. CDR3 sequence: CASSFRAGSTDTQYF. CDR3 bases: TGTGCCAGCAGCTTCAGAGCGGGGAGCACAGATACGCAGTATTTT. The complete variable domain, with remaining parts taken from reference TRBV11-3 and TRBJ2-3, reads EAGVVQSPRYKIIEKKQPVAFWCNPISGHNTLYWYLQNLGQGPELLIRYENEEAVDDSQLPKDRFSAERLKGVDSTLKIQPAELGDSAVYLCASSFRAGSTDTQYFGPGTRLTVL.

V is TRBV9 and J is TRBJ1-2; D gene uncertain. The CDR3 has 15 residues. The V gene lost 0 bases and the J gene lost 1 base, with 10 bases spanning the gap. Per the germline V gene, CDR1 is SGDLS and CDR2 is YYNGEE. The CDR3 sequence is CASSVEEGVNYGYTF. CDR3 coding DNA: TGTGCCAGCAGCGTAGAGGAGGGAGTTAACTATGGCTACACCTTC.

The gene calls are TRBV24-1 and TRBJ2-1; a possible D gene is TRBD2 (6 bases). The CDR3 length is 9 residues. The V end was cut by 9 bases, the J end by 10 bases, with 6 bases between. Germline V gene data show CDR1 as KGHDR and CDR2 as SFDVKD. The CDR3 coding sequence is TGTGCCACCGGGGGGGAGCAGTTCTTC. Translated: CATGGEQFF.

This clone was counted a few times. The chain uses TRBV5-1 and TRBJ2-7, with TRBD1 identical over 9 bases. Germline CDR1 is SGHRS and CDR2 is YFSETQ. The CDR3 covers 14 residues. J lost 5 bases, V lost 4 bases, and 7 bases had no gene match. CDR3 in amino acids: CASSRGQGINEQYF. The CDR3 DNA is TGCGCCAGCAGCCGGGGACAGGGCATCAACGAGCAGTACTTC.

CDR3 bases: TGTGCCAGCAGCTTAGAGGGAACAGGGGGGAACACTGAAGCTTTCTTT. It is translated as CASSLEGTGGNTEAFF. The chain employs TRBV7-3 and TRBJ1-1, with 8 bases lining up with TRBD1. The CDR3 contains 16 residues. Losses at the gene ends were 2 bases for V and 1 base for J; bases not matched to a gene: 6. CDR1 is SGHTA, CDR2 FQGTGA, per germline.

This clone was seen once. The V and J genes are TRBV5-1 and TRBJ2-1; 9 bases align to TRBD2. V gave up 4 bases and J gave up 9 bases; unmatched junction bases: 11. The CDR3 spans 15 residues. Germline assignment: CDR1 SGHRS and CDR2 YFSETQ. The CDR3 reads CASSGGLASYGEQFF. CDR3 bases: TGCGCCAGCAGCGGGGGACTAGCAAGTTACGGTGAGCAGTTCTTC.

The gene calls are TRBV27 and TRBJ2-3; D gene ambiguous. The CDR3 runs 14 residues. Germline lookup yields CDR1 MNHEY and CDR2 SMNVEV (reference sequence). Trimming removed 2 bases at V and 0 bases at J, with 6 bases between. The CDR3 nucleotides read TGTGCCAGCAGTTTAACTCCTAGCACAGATACGCAGTATTTT. Its translation is CASSLTPSTDTQYF.

The rearrangement joins TRBV6-5 to TRBJ2-3; possibly TRBD2 for D (5 bases). Germline CDR1 reads MNHEY; CDR2 reads SVGAGI. Trimming stripped 0 bases from V and 2 bases from J, with 12 bases between. CDR3 size: 16 residues. Written as DNA, the CDR3 is TGTGCCAGCAGTTACTCCGGGGTCGGTTACACAGATACGCAGTATTTT. It is translated as CASSYSGVGYTDTQYF.

The chain links TRBV10-3 to TRBJ2-5; 7 nucleotides align to TRBD1. The CDR3 is made up of 16 amino acids. CDR1 and CDR2 from the germline V gene are ENHRY and SYGVKD. V lost 0 bases, J lost 3 bases, and 7 bases stayed unmatched. This CDR3 reads CAISESGEQGEETQYF. The CDR3 DNA reads TGTGCCATCAGTGAGTCGGGGGAGCAGGGGGAAGAGACCCAGTACTTC.

The rearrangement joins TRBV11-2 to TRBJ2-2; TRBD2 might be the D (6 bases). Germline CDR1 and CDR2: SGHAT and FQNNGV. The CDR3 contains 15 residues. Trimming left V 4 bases short and J 7 bases short, with 16 bases between. The CDR3 nucleotides are TGTGCCAGCAGCTACCCGGCGACTAGTTTCGGGGAGCTGTTTTTT. Its translation: CASSYPATSFGELFF.